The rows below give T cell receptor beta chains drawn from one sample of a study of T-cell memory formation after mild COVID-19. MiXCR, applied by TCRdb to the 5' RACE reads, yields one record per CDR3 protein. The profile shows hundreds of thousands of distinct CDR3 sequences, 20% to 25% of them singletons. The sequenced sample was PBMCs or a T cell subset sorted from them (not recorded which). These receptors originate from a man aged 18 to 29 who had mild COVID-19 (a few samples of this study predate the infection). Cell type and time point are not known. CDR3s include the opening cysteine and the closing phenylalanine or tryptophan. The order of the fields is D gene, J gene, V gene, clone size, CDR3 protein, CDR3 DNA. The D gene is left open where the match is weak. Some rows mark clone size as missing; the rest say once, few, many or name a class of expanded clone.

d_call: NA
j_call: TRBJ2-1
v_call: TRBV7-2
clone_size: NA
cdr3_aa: CASSLGAGDNEQFF
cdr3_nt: TGTGCCAGCAGCTTAGGGGCAGGGGACAATGAGCAGTTCTTC

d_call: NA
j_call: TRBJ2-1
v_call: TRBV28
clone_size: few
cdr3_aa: CASRLDPGRPYNEQFF
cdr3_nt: TGTGCCAGCAGGTTGGACCCGGGACGGCCGTACAATGAGCAGTTCTTC

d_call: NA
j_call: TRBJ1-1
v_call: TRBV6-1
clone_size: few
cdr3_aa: CASSNTGDTEAFF
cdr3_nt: TGTGCCAGCAGTAATACGGGGGACACTGAAGCTTTCTTT

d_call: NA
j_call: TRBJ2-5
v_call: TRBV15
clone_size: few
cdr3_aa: CATSRAGDGKETQYF
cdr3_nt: TGTGCCACCAGCAGAGCCGGGGACGGGAAAGAGACCCAGTACTTC

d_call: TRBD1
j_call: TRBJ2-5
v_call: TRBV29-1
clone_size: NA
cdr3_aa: CSVEERQGARETQYF
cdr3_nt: TGCAGCGTTGAAGAACGGCAGGGGGCGAGGGAGACCCAGTACTTC

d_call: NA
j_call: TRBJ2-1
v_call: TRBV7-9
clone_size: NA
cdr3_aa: CASSPRTRMASYNEQFF
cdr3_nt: TGTGCCAGCAGCCCTCGGACGCGGATGGCCTCCTACAATGAGCAGTTCTTC

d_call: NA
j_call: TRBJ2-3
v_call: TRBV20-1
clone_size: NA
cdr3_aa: CSAPKSRLGVDTQYF
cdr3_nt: TGCAGTGCACCCAAGTCTCGTCTGGGCGTCGATACGCAGTATTTT

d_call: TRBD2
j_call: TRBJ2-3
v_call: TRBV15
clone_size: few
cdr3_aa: CATSSGLAGNTDTQYF
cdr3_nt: TGTGCCACCAGCAGCGGACTAGCGGGGAACACAGATACGCAGTATTTT

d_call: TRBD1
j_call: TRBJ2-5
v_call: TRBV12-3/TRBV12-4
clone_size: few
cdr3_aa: CASSSGQTIPRETQYF
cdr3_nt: TGTGCCAGCAGTTCGGGACAGACGATCCCGAGAGAGACCCAGTACTTC

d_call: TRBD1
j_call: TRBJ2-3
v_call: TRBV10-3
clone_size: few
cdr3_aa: CATEGQGRSSTDTQYF
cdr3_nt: TGTGCCACCGAAGGACAGGGGAGAAGTAGCACAGATACGCAGTATTTT

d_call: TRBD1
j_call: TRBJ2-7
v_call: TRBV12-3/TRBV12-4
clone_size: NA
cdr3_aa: CASRRQGESDEQYF
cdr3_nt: TGTGCCAGCAGGCGACAGGGGGAAAGCGACGAGCAGTACTTC

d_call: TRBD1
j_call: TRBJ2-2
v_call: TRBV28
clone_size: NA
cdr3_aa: CASGQGLDTDTGELFF
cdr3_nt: TGTGCCAGCGGACAGGGGCTTGATACGGACACCGGGGAGCTGTTTTTT

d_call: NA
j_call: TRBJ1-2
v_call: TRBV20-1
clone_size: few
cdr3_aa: CSASRPDYGYTF
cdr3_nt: TGCAGTGCTAGTCGGCCCGACTATGGCTACACCTTC

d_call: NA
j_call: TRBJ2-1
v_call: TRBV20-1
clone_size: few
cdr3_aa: CSARDGSSYNEQFF
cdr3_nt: TGCAGTGCTAGAGACGGAAGCTCCTACAATGAGCAGTTCTTC

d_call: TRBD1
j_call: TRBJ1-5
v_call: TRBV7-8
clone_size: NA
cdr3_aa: CASTGTGDQPQHF
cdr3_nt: TGTGCCAGCACCGGGACAGGGGATCAGCCCCAGCATTTT

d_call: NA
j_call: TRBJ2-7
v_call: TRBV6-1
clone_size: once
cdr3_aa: CASSPQSGREQYF
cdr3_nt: TGTGCCAGCAGCCCCCAGAGCGGAAGGGAGCAGTACTTC

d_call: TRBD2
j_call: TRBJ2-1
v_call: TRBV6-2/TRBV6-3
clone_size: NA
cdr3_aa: CASSSYSGESFYEQFF
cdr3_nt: TGTGCCAGCAGCTCATATAGCGGGGAGTCTTTCTATGAGCAGTTCTTC

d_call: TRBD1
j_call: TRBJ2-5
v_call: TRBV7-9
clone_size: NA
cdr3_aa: CASSLVDRGPETQYF
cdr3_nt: TGTGCCAGCAGCTTAGTCGACAGGGGGCCGGAGACCCAGTACTTC

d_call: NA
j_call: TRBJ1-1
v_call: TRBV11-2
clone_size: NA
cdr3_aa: CASSSRITYTEAFF
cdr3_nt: TGTGCCAGCAGCTCACGGATCACTTACACTGAAGCTTTCTTT

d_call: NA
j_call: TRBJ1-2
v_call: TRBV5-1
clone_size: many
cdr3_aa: CASSLGANYGYTF
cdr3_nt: TGCGCCAGCAGCCTTGGGGCTAACTATGGCTACACCTTC

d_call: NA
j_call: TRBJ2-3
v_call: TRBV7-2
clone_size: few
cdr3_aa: CASSGRTADTQYF
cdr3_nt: TGTGCCAGCAGCGGGCGGACTGCAGATACGCAGTATTTT

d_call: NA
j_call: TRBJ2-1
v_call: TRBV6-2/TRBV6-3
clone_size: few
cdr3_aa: CASRSVLSYNEQFF
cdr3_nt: TGTGCCAGCAGATCGGTGCTCTCCTACAATGAGCAGTTCTTC

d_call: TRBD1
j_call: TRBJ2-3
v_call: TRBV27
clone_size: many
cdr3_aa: CASSRRQGLSDTQYF
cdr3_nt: TGTGCCAGCAGTCGCCGACAGGGGCTTTCAGATACGCAGTATTTT

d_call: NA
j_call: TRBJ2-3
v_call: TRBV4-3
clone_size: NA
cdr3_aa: CASRPRSSGDTDTQYF
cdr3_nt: TGCGCCAGCAGGCCCAGGTCATCCGGGGACACAGATACGCAGTATTTT

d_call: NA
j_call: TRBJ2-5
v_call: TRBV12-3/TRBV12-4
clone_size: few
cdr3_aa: CASTFGSLQETQYF
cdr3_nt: TGTGCCAGCACCTTCGGCAGTCTACAAGAGACCCAGTACTTC

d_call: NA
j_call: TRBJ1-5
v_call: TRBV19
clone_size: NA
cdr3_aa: CATQGTPYNQPQHF
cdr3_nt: TGTGCCACCCAGGGGACACCCTACAATCAGCCCCAGCATTTT

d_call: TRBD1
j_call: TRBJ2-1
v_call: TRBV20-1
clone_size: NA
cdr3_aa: CSAEPGQGIYNEQFF
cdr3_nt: TGCAGTGCTGAGCCGGGACAGGGAATCTACAATGAGCAGTTCTTC

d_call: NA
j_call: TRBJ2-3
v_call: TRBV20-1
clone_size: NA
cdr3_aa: CSARPDGYTQYF
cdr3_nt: TGCAGTGCTAGACCGGACGGTTATACGCAGTATTTT

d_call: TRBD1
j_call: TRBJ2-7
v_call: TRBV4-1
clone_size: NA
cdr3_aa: CASRQAGQGLREQYF
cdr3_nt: TGCGCCAGCAGACAAGCGGGACAGGGGTTACGCGAGCAGTACTTC

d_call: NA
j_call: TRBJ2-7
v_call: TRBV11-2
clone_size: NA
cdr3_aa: CASSPSPGGRLDEQYF
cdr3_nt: TGTGCCAGCAGCCCAAGCCCCGGCGGACGCCTGGACGAGCAGTACTTC

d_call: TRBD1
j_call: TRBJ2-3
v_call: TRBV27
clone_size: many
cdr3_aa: CASSSGTGVTDTQYF
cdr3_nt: TGTGCCAGCAGTTCGGGGACAGGGGTGACGGATACGCAGTATTTT

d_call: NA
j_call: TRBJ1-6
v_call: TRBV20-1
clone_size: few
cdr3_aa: CSARDGQINNSPLHF
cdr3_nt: TGCAGTGCTAGAGATGGGCAGATTAATAATTCACCCCTCCACTTT

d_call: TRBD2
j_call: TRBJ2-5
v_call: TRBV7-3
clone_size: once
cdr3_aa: CASSTSSGGAETQYF
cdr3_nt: TGTGCCAGCAGCACATCTAGCGGGGGGGCGGAGACCCAGTACTTC

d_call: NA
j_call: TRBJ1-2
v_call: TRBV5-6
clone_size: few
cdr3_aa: CASSSKEGGQLYGYTF
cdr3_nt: TGTGCCAGCAGCTCGAAGGAGGGGGGTCAGCTGTATGGCTACACCTTC

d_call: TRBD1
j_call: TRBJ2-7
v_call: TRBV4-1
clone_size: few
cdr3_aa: CASSQENGRGQWEQYF
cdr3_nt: TGCGCCAGCAGCCAAGAGAACGGCAGGGGGCAGTGGGAGCAGTACTTC

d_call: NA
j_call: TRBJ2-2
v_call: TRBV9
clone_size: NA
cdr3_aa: CASSVLDGTGELFF
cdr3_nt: TGTGCCAGCAGCGTGCTAGACGGAACCGGGGAGCTGTTTTTT

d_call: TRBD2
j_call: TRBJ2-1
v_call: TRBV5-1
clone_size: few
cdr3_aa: CASRPWAGGPYNEQFF
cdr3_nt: TGCGCCAGCAGACCCTGGGCGGGGGGCCCCTACAATGAGCAGTTCTTC

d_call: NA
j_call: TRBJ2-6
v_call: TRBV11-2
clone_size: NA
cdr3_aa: CASSLRQPSGANVLTF
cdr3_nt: TGTGCCAGCAGCTTGAGACAGCCCTCTGGGGCCAACGTCCTGACTTTC

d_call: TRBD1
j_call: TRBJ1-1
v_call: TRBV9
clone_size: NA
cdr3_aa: CASSRDRENTEAFF
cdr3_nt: TGTGCCAGCAGCCGGGACAGGGAGAACACTGAAGCTTTCTTT

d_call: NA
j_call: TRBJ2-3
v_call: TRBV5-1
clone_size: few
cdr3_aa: CASGTSASTDTQYF
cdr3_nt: TGCGCCAGTGGGACCTCCGCGAGCACAGATACGCAGTATTTT

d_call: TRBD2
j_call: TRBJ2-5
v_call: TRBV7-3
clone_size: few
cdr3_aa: CASSLVAGGPWETQYF
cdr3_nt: TGTGCCAGCAGCTTAGTAGCGGGGGGGCCGTGGGAGACCCAGTACTTC

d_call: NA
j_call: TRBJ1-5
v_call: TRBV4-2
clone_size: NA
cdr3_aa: CASSQEIGWQPQHF
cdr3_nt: TGTGCCAGCAGCCAAGAGATAGGGTGGCAGCCCCAGCATTTT

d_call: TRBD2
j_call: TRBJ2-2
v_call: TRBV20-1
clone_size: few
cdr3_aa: CSARAPRGGGNTGELFF
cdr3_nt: TGCAGTGCTAGAGCCCCCCGGGGGGGAGGGAACACCGGGGAGCTGTTTTTT

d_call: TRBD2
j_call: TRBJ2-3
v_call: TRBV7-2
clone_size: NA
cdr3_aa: CASTGLATDTQYF
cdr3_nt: TGTGCCAGCACGGGACTAGCAACAGATACGCAGTATTTT

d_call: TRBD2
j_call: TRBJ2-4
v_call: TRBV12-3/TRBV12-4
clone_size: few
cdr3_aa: CASAGGAKNIQYF
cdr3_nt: TGTGCCAGCGCGGGGGGGGCCAAAAACATTCAGTACTTC

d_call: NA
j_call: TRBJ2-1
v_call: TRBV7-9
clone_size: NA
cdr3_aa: CASSLDDESGNEQFF
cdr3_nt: TGTGCCAGCAGCCTAGACGATGAGTCTGGCAATGAGCAGTTCTTC

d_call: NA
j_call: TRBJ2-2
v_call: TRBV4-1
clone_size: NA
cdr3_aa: CASSHSKGDTGELFF
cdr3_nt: TGCGCCAGCAGCCACAGCAAGGGTGACACCGGGGAGCTGTTTTTT

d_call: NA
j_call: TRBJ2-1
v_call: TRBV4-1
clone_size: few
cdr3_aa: CASSQDFRQEYNEQFF
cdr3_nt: TGCGCCAGCAGCCAAGATTTTCGACAGGAATACAATGAGCAGTTCTTC